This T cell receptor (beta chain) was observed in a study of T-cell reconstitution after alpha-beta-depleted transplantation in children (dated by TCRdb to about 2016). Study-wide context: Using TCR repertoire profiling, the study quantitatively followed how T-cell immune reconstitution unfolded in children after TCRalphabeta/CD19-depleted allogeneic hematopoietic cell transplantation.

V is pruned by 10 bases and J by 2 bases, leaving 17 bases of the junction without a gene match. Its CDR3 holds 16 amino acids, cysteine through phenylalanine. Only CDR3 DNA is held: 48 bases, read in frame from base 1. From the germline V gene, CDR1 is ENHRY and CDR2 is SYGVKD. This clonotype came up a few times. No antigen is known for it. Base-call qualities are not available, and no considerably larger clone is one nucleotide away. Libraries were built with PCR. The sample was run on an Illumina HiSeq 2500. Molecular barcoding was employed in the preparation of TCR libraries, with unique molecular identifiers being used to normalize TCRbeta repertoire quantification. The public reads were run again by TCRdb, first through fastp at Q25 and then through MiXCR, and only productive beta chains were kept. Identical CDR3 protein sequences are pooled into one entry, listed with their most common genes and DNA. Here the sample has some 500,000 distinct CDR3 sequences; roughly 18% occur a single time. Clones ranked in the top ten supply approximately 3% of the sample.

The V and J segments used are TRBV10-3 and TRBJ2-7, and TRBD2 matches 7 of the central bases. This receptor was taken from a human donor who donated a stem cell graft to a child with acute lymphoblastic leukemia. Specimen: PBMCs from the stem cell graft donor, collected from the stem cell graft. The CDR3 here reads CATNPSGGGVTYEQYF. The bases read TGTGCCACCAACCCTTCGGGAGGTGGCGTCACCTACGAGCAGTACTTC.